These T cell receptor beta chains were read from a single sample in a study of blood T cell repertoires in COVID-19. This table comes from immunoSEQ multiplex PCR, and its TCRdb copy is limited to in-frame clones, with some not included. The sample carries roughly 74,000 clones, 70% to 90% recorded once. The sample comprised peripheral blood. The receptor source for this set is a man in his 70s with active or convalescent COVID-19. The CDR3 runs from the conserved cysteine through the conserved F or W. The D gene is left open where the match is weak. The size entry is marked missing in some rows and otherwise reads once, few, many or a size class.

V gene	D gene	clone size	CDR3 length	J gene	CDR3 protein	CDR3 DNA
TRBV6-5	TRBD2	.	12	TRBJ2-3	CASRVTSVAQYF	TGTGCCAGCAGGGTCACTAGCGTGGCGCAGTATTTT
TRBV10-3	.	.	13	TRBJ1-1	CAINPTSGTEAFF	TGTGCCATCAACCCCACCTCGGGAACTGAAGCTTTCTTT
TRBV3-1/TRBV3-2	.	.	14	TRBJ1-2	CASSRGQAPKGYTF	TGTGCCAGCAGCCGGGGACAAGCCCCGAAAGGCTACACCTTC
TRBV2	TRBD2	.	17	TRBJ2-2	CASMAILKAGGGGELFF	TGTGCCAGCATGGCGATCCTAAAAGCGGGGGGAGGCGGGGAGCTGTTTTTT
TRBV28	TRBD1	.	14	TRBJ1-5	CASSRGTGGQPQHF	TGTGCCAGCAGTAGGGGGACAGGGGGTCAGCCCCAGCATTTT
TRBV27	.	.	15	TRBJ1-1	CASSVHGRTNTEAFF	TGTGCCAGCAGTGTCCATGGGCGTACGAACACTGAAGCTTTCTTT
TRBV2	.	.	13	TRBJ2-7	CASNPTSTYEQYF	TGTGCCAGCAACCCGACTAGTACGTACGAGCAGTACTTC
TRBV19	TRBD2	.	16	TRBJ2-1	CASSITSGSSYNEQFF	TGTGCCAGTAGTATTACTAGCGGGAGCTCCTACAATGAGCAGTTCTTC
TRBV7-8	.	.	16	TRBJ1-2	CASSLGVAGKNYGYTF	TGTGCCAGCAGCTTAGGAGTGGCAGGGAAAAACTATGGCTACACCTTC
TRBV4-1	.	.	14	TRBJ2-7	CASSQISGAVGQYF	TGCGCCAGCAGCCAGATTAGCGGCGCTGTTGGGCAGTACTTC
TRBV7-3	.	.	16	TRBJ2-2	CASSLTASANTGELFF	TGTGCCAGCAGCTTAACGGCTAGCGCGAACACCGGGGAGCTGTTTTTT
TRBV6-5	.	.	15	TRBJ1-3	CASSTSRGSGNTIYF	TGTGCCAGCAGTACGAGCAGGGGCTCTGGAAACACCATATATTTT
TRBV7-9	.	.	14	TRBJ2-3	CASSLAGVGDTQYF	TGTGCCAGCAGCTTAGCGGGAGTAGGAGATACGCAGTATTTT
TRBV5-1	TRBD2	.	16	TRBJ2-1	CASSLDGTRGGDEQFF	TGCGCCAGCAGCTTGGACGGGACTAGGGGTGGCGATGAGCAGTTCTTC
TRBV18	TRBD1	.	16	TRBJ2-2	CASSPRGTGDSGELFF	TGTGCCAGCTCACCACGTGGGACAGGGGATTCCGGGGAGCTGTTTTTT
TRBV28	.	.	16	TRBJ2-1	CASSSPGLPSYNEQFF	TGTGCCAGCAGTTCCCCAGGTCTTCCCTCCTACAATGAGCAGTTCTTC
TRBV5-1	.	few	16	TRBJ2-1	CASSFGSSPPYNEQFF	TGCGCCAGCAGCTTCGGGTCTAGTCCCCCCTACAATGAGCAGTTCTTC
TRBV6-6	.	few	12	TRBJ1-6	CATQVPPEPLHF	TGTGCCACCCAGGTTCCCCCGGAACCCCTCCACTTT
TRBV18	.	once	15	TRBJ1-1	CASSRRAGVATEAFF	TGTGCCAGCTCACGAAGGGCAGGGGTGGCCACTGAAGCTTTCTTT
TRBV21-1	.	.	16	TRBJ2-1	CASSKVQAGVFNEQFF	TGTGCCAGCAGCAAAGTTCAAGCGGGAGTGTTCAATGAGCAGTTCTTC
TRBV25-1	.	once	14	TRBJ1-4	CASRTGTLGEKLFF	TGTGCCAGCCGAACAGGGACATTAGGAGAAAAACTGTTTTTT
TRBV27	.	.	15	TRBJ1-3	CASSLWGPGGNTIYF	TGTGCCAGCAGTTTATGGGGTCCGGGAGGAAACACCATATATTTT
TRBV3-1/TRBV3-2	.	.	13	TRBJ1-1	CASSQVRGPEAFF	TGTGCCAGCAGCCAAGTAAGGGGCCCTGAAGCTTTCTTT
TRBV10-3	TRBD1	.	13	TRBJ1-2	CAITTGALYGYTF	TGTGCCATCACAACAGGGGCCCTCTATGGCTACACCTTC
TRBV4-2	TRBD2	once	16	TRBJ2-1	CASSQEGTSGYNEQFF	TGTGCCAGCAGCCAAGAGGGGACTAGCGGCTACAATGAGCAGTTCTTC
TRBV30	TRBD1	.	13	TRBJ1-2	CAGTDREGFGYTF	TGTGCCGGGACGGACAGGGAAGGGTTTGGCTACACCTTC
TRBV21-1	.	once	15	TRBJ1-5	CASSESDRGGQPQHF	TGTGCCAGCAGCGAATCGGACAGGGGCGGACAGCCCCAGCATTTT
TRBV20-1	TRBD1	.	11	TRBJ2-5	CSATGEETQYF	TGCAGTGCGACAGGGGAAGAGACCCAGTACTTC
TRBV19	.	.	13	TRBJ1-5	CASRQGVDQPQHF	TGTGCCAGTCGCCAGGGTGTCGATCAGCCCCAGCATTTT
TRBV5-6	.	.	13	TRBJ2-3	CASSLVGGHTQYF	TGTGCCAGCAGCCTTGTAGGGGGTCATACGCAGTATTTT
TRBV28	TRBD1	.	17	TRBJ2-3	CASSLGIGDRGTDTQYF	TGTGCCAGCAGTTTGGGGATTGGGGACAGGGGAACGGATACGCAGTATTTT
TRBV3-1/TRBV3-2	TRBD1	.	17	TRBJ2-3	CASSPSLGTGRTDTQYF	TGTGCCAGCAGCCCCTCTCTGGGGACAGGTCGCACAGATACGCAGTATTTT
TRBV9	.	.	16	TRBJ2-1	CASSLSGGISYNEQFF	TGTGCCAGCAGCCTCAGTGGGGGGATTTCCTACAATGAGCAGTTCTTC
TRBV7-9	TRBD2	.	12	TRBJ2-3	CASSWTSGDQYF	TGTGCCAGCAGCTGGACTAGCGGGGATCAGTATTTT
TRBV3-1/TRBV3-2	.	few	16	TRBJ1-5	CASSPYRDSGIQPQHF	TGTGCCAGCAGCCCATACAGAGACAGTGGGATTCAGCCCCAGCATTTT
TRBV3-1/TRBV3-2	.	.	15	TRBJ1-2	CASSLFGGNNYGYTF	TGTGCCAGCAGCCTATTTGGGGGGAATAACTATGGCTACACCTTC
TRBV7-2	.	.	15	TRBJ2-4	CASSLGSLAKNIQYF	TGTGCCAGCAGCTTAGGTAGCCTAGCCAAAAACATTCAGTACTTC
TRBV28	.	.	14	TRBJ1-4	CASSFGTTNEKLFF	TGTGCCAGCAGTTTCGGTACAACTAATGAAAAACTGTTTTTT
TRBV7-8	.	.	15	TRBJ2-1	CASSLGLEVINEQFF	TGTGCCAGCAGCTTGGGACTCGAGGTAATCAATGAGCAGTTCTTC
TRBV6-5	.	.	13	TRBJ1-5	CASNPSWNQPQHF	TGTGCCAGCAATCCGAGTTGGAATCAGCCCCAGCATTTT
TRBV7-2	TRBD1	.	15	TRBJ1-1	CASSLWTGWNTEAFF	TGTGCCAGCAGCTTATGGACAGGGTGGAACACTGAAGCTTTCTTT
TRBV27	TRBD2	.	14	TRBJ2-3	CASSRGLGTDTQYF	TGTGCCAGCAGTCGGGGACTAGGCACAGATACGCAGTATTTT
TRBV14	.	few	16	TRBJ2-1	CASSQDGWSSYNEQFF	TGTGCCAGCAGCCAAGACGGATGGAGCTCCTACAATGAGCAGTTCTTC
TRBV29-1	TRBD2	.	15	TRBJ2-5	CSVEDWWEGGETQYF	TGCAGCGTTGAAGATTGGTGGGAGGGCGGGGAGACCCAGTACTTC
TRBV10-3	TRBD1	.	15	TRBJ2-2	CAIREQGSRTGELFF	TGTGCCATCAGAGAACAGGGGAGTAGGACCGGGGAGCTGTTTTTT
TRBV3-1/TRBV3-2	.	.	15	TRBJ2-3	CASSQSPRPVNTQYF	TGTGCCAGCAGCCAAAGCCCCCGCCCGGTAAATACGCAGTATTTT
TRBV21-1	.	.	17	TRBJ1-5	CASSKGEGDDSNQPQHF	TGTGCCAGCAGCAAAGGAGAAGGGGATGATAGCAATCAGCCCCAGCATTTT
TRBV15	TRBD1	once	15	TRBJ2-2	CATRTGTGDPGELFF	TGTGCCACCAGGACCGGGACAGGGGACCCGGGGGAGCTGTTTTTT
TRBV27	TRBD2	.	15	TRBJ2-3	CASSFGRGRSGAQYF	TGTGCCAGCAGTTTTGGGCGGGGGAGGTCAGGCGCGCAGTATTTT